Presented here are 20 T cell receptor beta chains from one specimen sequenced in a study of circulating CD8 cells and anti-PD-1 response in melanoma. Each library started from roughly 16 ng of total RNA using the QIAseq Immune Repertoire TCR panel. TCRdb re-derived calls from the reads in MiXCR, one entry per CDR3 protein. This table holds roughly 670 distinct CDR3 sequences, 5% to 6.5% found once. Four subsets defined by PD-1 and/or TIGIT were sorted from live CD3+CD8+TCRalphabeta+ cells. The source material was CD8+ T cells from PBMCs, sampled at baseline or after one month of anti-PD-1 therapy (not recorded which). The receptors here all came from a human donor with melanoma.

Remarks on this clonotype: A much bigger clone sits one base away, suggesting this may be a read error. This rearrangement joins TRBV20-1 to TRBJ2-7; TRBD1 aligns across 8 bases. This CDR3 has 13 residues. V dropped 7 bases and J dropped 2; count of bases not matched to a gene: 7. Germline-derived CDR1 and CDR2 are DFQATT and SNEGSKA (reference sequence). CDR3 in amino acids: CSGDRTTPYEQYF. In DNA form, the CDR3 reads TGCAGTGGGGACAGGACTACTCCCTACGAGCAGTACTTC.

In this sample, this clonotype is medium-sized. CDR3: CASSSGGNTIYF. The DNA of the CDR3 is TGTGCCAGCAGCTCAGGAGGAAACACCATATATTTT. The chain uses TRBV7-3 and TRBJ1-3; D is undetermined. There are 12 residues in the CDR3. Trimming left V 4 bases short and J 4 bases short, with 5 bases between. The germline CDR1 and CDR2 sequences are SGHTA and FQGTGA.

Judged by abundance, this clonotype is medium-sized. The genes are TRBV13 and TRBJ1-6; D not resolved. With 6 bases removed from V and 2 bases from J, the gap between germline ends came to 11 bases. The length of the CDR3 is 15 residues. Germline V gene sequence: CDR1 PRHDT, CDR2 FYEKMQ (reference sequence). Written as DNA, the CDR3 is TGTGCCAGCAGGTGGAAGGGCGCCTATAATTCACCCCTCCACTTT. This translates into CASRWKGAYNSPLHF.

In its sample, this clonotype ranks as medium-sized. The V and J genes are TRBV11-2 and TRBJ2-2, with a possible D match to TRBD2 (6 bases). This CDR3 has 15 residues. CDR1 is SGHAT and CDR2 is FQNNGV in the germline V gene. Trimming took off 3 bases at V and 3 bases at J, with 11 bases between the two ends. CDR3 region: CASSFVRGYTGELFF. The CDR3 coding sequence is TGTGCCAGCAGCTTTGTCCGGGGGTACACCGGGGAGCTGTTTTTT. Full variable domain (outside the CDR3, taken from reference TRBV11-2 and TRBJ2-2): EAGVAQSPRYKIIEKRQSVAFWCNPISGHATLYWYQQILGQGPKLLIQFQNNGVVDDSQLPKDRFSAERLKGVDSTLKIQPAKLEDSAVYLCASSFVRGYTGELFFGEGSRLTVL.

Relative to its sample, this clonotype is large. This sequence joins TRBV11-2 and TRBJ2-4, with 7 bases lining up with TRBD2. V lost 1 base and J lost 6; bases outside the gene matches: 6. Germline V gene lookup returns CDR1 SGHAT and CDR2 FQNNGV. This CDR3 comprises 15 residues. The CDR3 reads CASSLGWDYTNIQYF. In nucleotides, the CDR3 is TGTGCCAGCAGCTTAGGGTGGGACTACACAAACATTCAGTACTTC.

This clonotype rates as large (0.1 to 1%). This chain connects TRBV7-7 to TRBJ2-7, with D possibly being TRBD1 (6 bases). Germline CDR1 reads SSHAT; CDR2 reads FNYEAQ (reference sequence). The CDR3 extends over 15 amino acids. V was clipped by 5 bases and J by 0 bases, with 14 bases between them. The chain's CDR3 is CASSLGTSTSYEQYF. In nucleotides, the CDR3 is TGTGCCAGCAGCCTAGGGACATCGACCTCCTACGAGCAGTACTTC.

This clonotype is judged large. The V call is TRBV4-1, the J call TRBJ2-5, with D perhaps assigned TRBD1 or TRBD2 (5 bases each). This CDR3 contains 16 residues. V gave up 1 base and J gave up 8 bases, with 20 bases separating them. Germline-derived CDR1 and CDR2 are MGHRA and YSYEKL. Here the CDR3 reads CASSQVGRSDPGTQYF. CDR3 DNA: TGCGCCAGCAGCCAAGTGGGACGGAGTGACCCAGGAACCCAGTACTTC.

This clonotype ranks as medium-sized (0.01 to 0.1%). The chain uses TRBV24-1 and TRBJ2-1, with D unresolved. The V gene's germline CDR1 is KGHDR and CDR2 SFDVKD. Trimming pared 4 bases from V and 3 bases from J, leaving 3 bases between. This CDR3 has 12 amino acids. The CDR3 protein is CATSEGYNEQFF. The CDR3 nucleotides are TGTGCCACCAGTGAGGGCTACAATGAGCAGTTCTTC.

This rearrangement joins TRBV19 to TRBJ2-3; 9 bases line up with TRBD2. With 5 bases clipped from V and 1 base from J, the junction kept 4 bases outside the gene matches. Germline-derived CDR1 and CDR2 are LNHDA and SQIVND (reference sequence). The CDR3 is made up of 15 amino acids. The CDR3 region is CASSVIAGGTDTQYF. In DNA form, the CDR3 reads TGTGCCAGTAGTGTTATAGCGGGGGGCACAGATACGCAGTATTTT. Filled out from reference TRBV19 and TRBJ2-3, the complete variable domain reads DGGITQSPKYLFRKEGQNVTLSCEQNLNHDAMYWYRQDPGQGLRLIYYSQIVNDFQKGDIAEGYSVSREKKESFPLTVTSAQKNPTAFYLCASSVIAGGTDTQYFGPGTRLTVL.

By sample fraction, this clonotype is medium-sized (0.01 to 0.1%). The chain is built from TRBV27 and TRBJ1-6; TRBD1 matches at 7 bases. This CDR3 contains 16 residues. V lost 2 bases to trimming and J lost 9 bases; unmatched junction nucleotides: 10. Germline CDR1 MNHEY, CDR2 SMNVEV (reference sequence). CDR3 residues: CASSLASGTVSSPLHF. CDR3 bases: TGTGCCAGCAGTTTAGCATCTGGGACAGTCAGTTCACCCCTCCACTTT.

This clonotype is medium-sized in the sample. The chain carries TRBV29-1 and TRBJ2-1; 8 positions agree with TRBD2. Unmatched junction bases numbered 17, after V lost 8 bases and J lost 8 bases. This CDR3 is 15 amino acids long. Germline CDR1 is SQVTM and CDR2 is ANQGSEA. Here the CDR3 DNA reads TGCAGCACTAGCGGAGTACAGGGTCATCCCTATGAGCAGTTCTTC. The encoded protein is CSTSGVQGHPYEQFF.

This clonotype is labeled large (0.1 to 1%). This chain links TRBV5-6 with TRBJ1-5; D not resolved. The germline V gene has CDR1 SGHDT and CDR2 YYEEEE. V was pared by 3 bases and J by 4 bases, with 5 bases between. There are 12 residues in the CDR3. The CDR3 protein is CASSSLNQPQHF. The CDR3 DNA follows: TGTGCCAGCAGCTCCCTTAATCAGCCCCAGCATTTT.

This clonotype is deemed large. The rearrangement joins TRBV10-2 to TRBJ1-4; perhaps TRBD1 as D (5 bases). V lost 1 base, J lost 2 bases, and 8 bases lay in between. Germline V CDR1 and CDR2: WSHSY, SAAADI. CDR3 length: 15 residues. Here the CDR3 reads CASSELQGTNEKLFF. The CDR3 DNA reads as TGCGCCAGCAGTGAGTTGCAGGGTACTAATGAAAAACTGTTTTTT.

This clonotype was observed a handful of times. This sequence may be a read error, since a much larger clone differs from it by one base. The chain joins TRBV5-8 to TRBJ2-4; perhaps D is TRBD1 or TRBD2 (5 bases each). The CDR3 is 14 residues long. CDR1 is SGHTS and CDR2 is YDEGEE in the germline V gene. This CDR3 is CACSLPGPLFLQYF. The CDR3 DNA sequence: TGTGCCTGCAGCTTACCGGGACCCCTATTCCTTCAGTACTTC.

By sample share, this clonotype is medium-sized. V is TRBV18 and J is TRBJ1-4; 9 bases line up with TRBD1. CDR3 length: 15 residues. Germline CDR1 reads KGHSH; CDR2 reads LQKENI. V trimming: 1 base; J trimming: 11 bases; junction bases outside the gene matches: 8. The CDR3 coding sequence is TGTGCCAGCTCACCACGGACAGGGGATCCGTATAAACTGTTTTTT. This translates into CASSPRTGDPYKLFF. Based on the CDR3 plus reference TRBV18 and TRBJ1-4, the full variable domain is NAGVMQNPRHLVRRRGQEARLRCSPMKGHSHVYWYRQLPEEGLKFMVYLQKENIIDESGMPKERFSAEFPKEGPSILRIQQVVRGDSAAYFCASSPRTGDPYKLFFGSGTQLSVL.

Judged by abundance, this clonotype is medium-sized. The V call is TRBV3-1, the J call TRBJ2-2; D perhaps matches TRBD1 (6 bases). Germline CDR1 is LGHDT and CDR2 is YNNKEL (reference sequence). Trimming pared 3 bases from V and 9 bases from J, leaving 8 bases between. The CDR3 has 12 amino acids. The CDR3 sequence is CASSQGQRELFF. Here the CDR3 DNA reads TGTGCCAGCAGCCAGGGACAACGGGAGCTGTTTTTT. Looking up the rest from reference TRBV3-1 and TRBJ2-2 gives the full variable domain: DTAVSQTPKYLVTQMGNDKSIKCEQNLGHDTMYWYKQDSKKFLKIMFSYNNKELIINETVPNRFSPKSPDKAHLNLHINSLELGDSAVYFCASSQGQRELFFGEGSRLTVL.

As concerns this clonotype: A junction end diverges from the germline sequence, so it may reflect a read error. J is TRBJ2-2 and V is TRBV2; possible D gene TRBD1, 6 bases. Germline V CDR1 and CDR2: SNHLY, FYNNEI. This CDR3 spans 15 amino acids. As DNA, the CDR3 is TGTACCAGCAATGGGGGCCGAGTGGCGCCCGGGGAGCTGTTTTTT. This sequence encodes CTSNGGRVAPGELFF.

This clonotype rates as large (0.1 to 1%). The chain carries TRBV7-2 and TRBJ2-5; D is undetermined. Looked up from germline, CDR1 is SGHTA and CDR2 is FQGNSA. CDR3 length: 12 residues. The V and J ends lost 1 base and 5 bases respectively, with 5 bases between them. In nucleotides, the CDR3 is TGTGCCAGCAGCTTAGGTTATGAGACCCAGTACTTC. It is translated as CASSLGYETQYF.

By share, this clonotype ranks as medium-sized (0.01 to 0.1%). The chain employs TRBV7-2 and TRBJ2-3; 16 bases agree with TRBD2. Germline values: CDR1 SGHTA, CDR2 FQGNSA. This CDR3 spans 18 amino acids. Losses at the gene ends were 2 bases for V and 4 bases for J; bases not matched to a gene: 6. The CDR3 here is CASSLMGLAGGLADTQYF. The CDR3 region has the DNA TGTGCCAGCAGCTTAATGGGACTAGCGGGGGGGCTCGCAGATACGCAGTATTTT.

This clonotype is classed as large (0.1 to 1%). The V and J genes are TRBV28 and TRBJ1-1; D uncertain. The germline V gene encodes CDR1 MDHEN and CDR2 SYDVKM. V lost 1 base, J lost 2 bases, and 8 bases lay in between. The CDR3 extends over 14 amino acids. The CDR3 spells CASSLSYSNTEAFF. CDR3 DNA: TGTGCCAGCAGTTTATCCTACAGCAACACTGAAGCTTTCTTT. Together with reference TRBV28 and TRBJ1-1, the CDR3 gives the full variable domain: DVKVTQSSRYLVKRTGEKVFLECVQDMDHENMFWYRQDPGLGLRLIYFSYDVKMKEKGDIPEGYSVSREKKERFSLILESASTNQTSMYLCASSLSYSNTEAFFGQGTRLTVV.